The 9 T cell receptor beta chains below were found in one sample sequenced in a study of control samples from healthy donors and cancer patients. This table comes from immunoSEQ multiplex PCR, and its TCRdb copy is limited to in-frame clones, with some not included. The table shows about 110,000 clones, with 90% to 95% occurring only once. Sample: blood. These receptors all come from a woman aged 18-29 years in good health.

The chain joins TRBV19 to TRBJ2-7; the D gene is possibly TRBD1 (5 bases). The CDR3 is 13 residues long. Germline CDR1 LNHDA, CDR2 SQIVND (reference sequence). V shed 5 bases and J shed 5 bases, with 13 bases lying between them. The CDR3 protein is CASSSLDSDEQYF. Written as DNA, the CDR3 is TGTGCCAGTAGTTCCTTAGACAGCGACGAGCAGTACTTC.

V and J are TRBV5-6 and TRBJ1-4; 11 nucleotides line up with TRBD1. The CDR3 has 14 amino acids. V shed 3 bases and J 10 bases; nucleotides not matched to a gene: 5. Germline V lookup: CDR1 SGHDT, CDR2 YYEEEE. CDR3 protein: CASSSGTGGAKLFF. CDR3 nucleotides: TGTGCCAGCAGCTCCGGGACAGGGGGTGCAAAACTGTTTTTT. Using reference TRBV5-6 and TRBJ1-4 for the parts outside the CDR3, the full variable domain is DAGVTQSPTHLIKTRGQQVTLRCSPKSGHDTVSWYQQALGQGPQFIFQYYEEEERQRGNFPDRFSGHQFPNYSSELNVNALLLGDSALYLCASSSGTGGAKLFFGSGTQLSVL.

The chain has TRBV5-6 and TRBJ2-4; D remains ambiguous. Between the trimmed V and J ends, which lost 1 base and 0 bases, there was a span of 17 bases. CDR3 length equals 18 residues. Germline lookup yields CDR1 SGHDT and CDR2 YYEEEE. This CDR3 is CASSLSRNPRLAKNIQYF. The CDR3 nucleotides read TGTGCCAGCAGCTTGTCTAGAAACCCTCGTCTAGCCAAAAACATTCAGTACTTC.

The chain has TRBV6-5 and TRBJ2-7; 9 positions match TRBD1. The germline gives CDR1 MNHEY, CDR2 SVGAGI. CDR3 length: 15 residues. Trimming at V came to 7 bases and at J to 3 bases, leaving 10 bases not matched to a gene. CDR3 region: CASINTGGQRYEQYF. CDR3 DNA sequence: TGTGCCAGCATTAACACAGGGGGCCAACGCTACGAGCAGTACTTC.

V gene TRBV5-1 combines with J gene TRBJ2-3; D remains unclear. Germline lookup yields CDR1 SGHRS and CDR2 YFSETQ. V was trimmed by 2 bases and J by 1 base, leaving 8 bases between them. The CDR3 contains 14 residues. CDR3 loop: CASSFMGRTDTQYF. In DNA, the CDR3 is TGCGCCAGCAGCTTTATGGGCCGCACAGATACGCAGTATTTT.

The rearrangement uses TRBV5-6 and TRBJ1-6; a weak D match, TRBD1 (6 bases). The CDR3 covers 15 residues. CDR1 is SGHDT and CDR2 is YYEEEE in the germline V gene. The V end was cut by 4 bases, the J end by 6 bases, with 14 bases between. CDR3 DNA sequence: TGTGCCAGCAGCGAGGGGGACGTACCTAATTCACCCCTCCACTTT. Its translation: CASSEGDVPNSPLHF.

The gene calls are TRBV30 and TRBJ1-6; D might be TRBD1 (6 bases). Germline CDR1 and CDR2: GTSNPN and SVGIG (reference sequence). V was shortened by 4 bases and J by 7 bases, with 20 bases between the two germline ends. The CDR3 consists of 16 residues. The CDR3 protein is CAWKFGGGRQNSPLHF. The CDR3 region has the DNA TGTGCCTGGAAATTCGGCGGGGGGCGTCAGAATTCACCCCTCCACTTT.

The chain is built from TRBV7-9 and TRBJ1-2, with no clear D. There are 16 residues in the CDR3. V was pared by 1 base and J by 6 bases, with 18 bases between. Germline loops: CDR1 SEHNR, CDR2 FQNEAQ (reference sequence). The CDR3, as DNA: TGTGCCAGCAGCTTAGGGACTCAGGAGCCGGAAGATGGCTACACCTTC. As protein: CASSLGTQEPEDGYTF.

The table lists this clone with a count of one. The chain uses TRBV6-6 and TRBJ1-2; 8 bases align to TRBD1. The CDR3 covers 14 residues. The V segment lost 3 bases and the J segment 3 bases; nucleotides outside the gene matches: 3. Germline CDR1 is MNHNY and CDR2 is SVGAGI (reference sequence). CDR3 sequence: CASSYDRGYYGYTF. DNA of the CDR3: TGTGCCAGCAGTTATGACAGGGGATACTATGGCTACACCTTC.